What follows describes a single T cell receptor (beta chain). What it binds is unknown. The CD4+ fraction was divided into a CD45RA+ naive subset and a CD45RA-negative memory subset. The data belong to a study of shared clonotypes between healthy human individuals. Findings and caveats of the study: Larger richness was generally estimated for naive than memory subsets.

Some clones are missing from TCRdb's copy, which holds only in-frame ones; the method was immunoSEQ multiplex PCR. In the table there are some 1,100,000 clones, around 78% of which are singletons. The specimen sequenced was memory CD4+ T cells from PBMCs. The subset: CD45RA-negative fraction. The sequence derives from a man younger than 35 in good health. Some clones in this sample may be carry-over from other donors' samples.

CDR3 amino acids: CASSPLTSTSTDTQYF. The CDR3 nucleotides read TGCGCCAGCAGCCCATTAACAAGTACTAGCACAGATACGCAGTATTTT. This chain connects TRBV4-1 to TRBJ2-3; no firm D call. The CDR3 runs 16 residues. The germline V gene encodes CDR1 MGHRA and CDR2 YSYEKL. V lost 4 bases, J lost 0 bases, and 14 bases lay in between.